A selection of T cell receptor beta chains follows, all from one sample in a study of beta chain features in type 1 diabetes. Clones were sequenced by immunoSEQ multiplex PCR, and TCRdb holds only the in-frame ones, with some missing. The profile shows under 450,000 clones, over 11% of them singletons. Sequenced material: naive CD4+ T cells from blood. The receptors were sampled from a young man in good health. Each CDR3 is given with its conserved first and last residue. Fields, in order: D gene, clone size, J gene, V gene, CDR3 DNA, CDR3 protein. A D gene is named only where the DNA matches it firmly. Where a row states a size, it is once, few, many or the class of an expanded clone; other rows omit it.

- few TRBJ2-1 TRBV4-1 TGCGCCAGCAGCCAAGTAGTTCGTCATGAGCTGTTCTTC CASSQVVRHELFF
TRBD2 - TRBJ2-3 TRBV7-6 TGTGCCAGCAGGAGTCAGCGGGGGGTGCAAGGTACGCAGTATTTT CASRSQRGVQGTQYF
- - TRBJ2-6 TRBV2 TGTGCCAGCCGCCGTGGGGCCAACGTCCTGACTTTC CASRRGANVLTF
TRBD1 - TRBJ2-7 TRBV9 TGTGCCAGCAGCGCCGGACAGGGGGCTGGCTACGAGCAGTACTTC CASSAGQGAGYEQYF
TRBD2 - TRBJ2-1 TRBV6-5 TGTGCCAGCATCCCCCGGACTAGCGGATACAATGAGCAGTTCTTC CASIPRTSGYNEQFF
TRBD1 few TRBJ1-1 TRBV30 TGTGCCTGCCACAGGACAGGGGCTAACACTGAAGCTTTCTTT CACHRTGANTEAFF
- - TRBJ2-3 TRBV7-9 TGTGCCAGCAGCTTACCTGCGAGGGATACGCAGTATTTT CASSLPARDTQYF
- - TRBJ1-6 TRBV7-2 TGTGCCAGCAGCTCGAACCCAGGGTCACCCCTCCACTTT CASSSNPGSPLHF
- few TRBJ2-3 TRBV7-2 TGTGCCAGCAGCCTAGGAGGAGGCCGACGTGCAGATACGCAGTATTTT CASSLGGGRRADTQYF
- few TRBJ1-2 TRBV7-6 TGTGCCAGCAGCTCTGACGTGGGGGTGCATGGCTACACCTTC CASSSDVGVHGYTF
- - TRBJ1-2 TRBV11-2 TGTGCCAGCAGCCCCTATGGCTACACCTTC CASSPYGYTF
- - TRBJ2-6 TRBV27 TGTGCCAGCAGTACCAACAGGGCTGGGGCCAACGTCCTGACTTTC CASSTNRAGANVLTF
- few TRBJ2-1 TRBV2 TGTGCCAGCGGTAACCTTGGTGAGCAGTTCTTC CASGNLGEQFF
- few TRBJ2-7 TRBV25-1 TGTGCCAGCAGTGACCAGGGAAGCTCCTACGAGCAGTACTTC CASSDQGSSYEQYF
- - TRBJ2-3 TRBV7-2 TGTGCCAGCAGCCACGAGTCGTCCCCCACAGATACGCAGTATTTT CASSHESSPTDTQYF
- - TRBJ1-1 TRBV29-1 TGCAGCGTCCGGGGAGGTCCGAACACTGAAGCTTTCTTT CSVRGGPNTEAFF
- many TRBJ2-1 TRBV23-1 TGCGCCAGCAGAGGCCCGGATGAGCAGTTCTTC CASRGPDEQFF
TRBD1 - TRBJ2-7 TRBV28 TGTGCCAGCAGTTTGAGTGACAGGGTCCCCTACGAGCAGTACTTC CASSLSDRVPYEQYF
TRBD2 - TRBJ2-1 TRBV7-8 TGTGCCAGCAGGGGACTAGCGGGAGCGTCGGCCTACAATGAGCAGTTCTTC CASRGLAGASAYNEQFF
TRBD1 - TRBJ1-3 TRBV30 TGTGCCTGGAGTCGGGGACAGCCCGCTGGAAACACCATATATTTT CAWSRGQPAGNTIYF
TRBD2 few TRBJ2-5 TRBV7-2 TGTGCCAGCAGCTTCGGGGGGGCGGAGACCCAGTACTTC CASSFGGAETQYF
TRBD2 few TRBJ2-1 TRBV5-6 TGTGCCAGCAGTCCACCTCTTAGCGGGCGAAGCTCCTACAATGAGCAGTTCTTC CASSPPLSGRSSYNEQFF
- - TRBJ2-4 TRBV30 TGTGCCTGGGGTGGGGTCAAAAACATTCAGTACTTC CAWGGVKNIQYF
TRBD1 few TRBJ1-2 TRBV28 TGTGCCAGCACCCTTGGAGGACAGGGGGTGGATGGCTACACCTTC CASTLGGQGVDGYTF
- few TRBJ2-1 TRBV7-9 TGTGCCAGCACCCCCGACGGGGTCAATGAGCAGTTCTTC CASTPDGVNEQFF
- few TRBJ2-2 TRBV9 TGTGCCAGCAGCGTAGATGCCAGGGCGGACACCGGGGAGCTGTTTTTT CASSVDARADTGELFF
- - TRBJ1-6 TRBV14 TGTGCCAGCAGCCTACGCAGGGAAAGGGGGAATTCACCCCTCCACTTT CASSLRRERGNSPLHF
- few TRBJ2-3 TRBV30 TGTGCCTGGAGCGTTCCGGGGGCCCAGGGAGATACGCAGTATTTT CAWSVPGAQGDTQYF
TRBD1 - TRBJ1-5 TRBV7-2 TGTGCCAGCACCTCCGGGACAGGGGTCAATCAGCCCCAGCATTTT CASTSGTGVNQPQHF
- few TRBJ2-1 TRBV7-2 TGTGCCAGCAGCTTAGCCCCGACTAAGCGGAACTCCTACAATGAGCAGTTCTTC CASSLAPTKRNSYNEQFF
- few TRBJ2-5 TRBV30 TGTGCCTGGAGTATGGCAGAAGAGACCCAGTACTTC CAWSMAEETQYF
- few TRBJ2-3 TRBV7-9 TGTGCCAGCAGCTCCCAGAGTGAGAGTGCGCAGTATTTT CASSSQSESAQYF
- once TRBJ1-5 TRBV5-1 TGCGCCAGCAGCTTGGGTGGAGTTAGCAATCAGCCCCAGCATTTT CASSLGGVSNQPQHF
- many TRBJ2-3 TRBV2 TGTGCCAGCAGGCACGGGACTAGCACAGATACGCAGTATTTT CASRHGTSTDTQYF
- - TRBJ2-2 TRBV4-1 TGCGCCAGCAGCCAAGATTTGGGGGAGCTGTTTTTT CASSQDLGELFF
- - TRBJ1-5 TRBV29-1 TGCAGCGTTGAGTCAGGAGGTGAGCCCCAGCATTTT CSVESGGEPQHF
- few TRBJ2-5 TRBV7-2 TGTGCCAGCAGCGAGTCTTTGGAGACCCAGTACTTC CASSESLETQYF
- few TRBJ1-1 TRBV29-1 TGCAGCGTTACAGACATGAACACTGAAGCTTTCTTT CSVTDMNTEAFF
- few TRBJ2-7 TRBV19 TGTGCCAGTAGTATAGGTTCCAGGAGCGAGCAGTACTTC CASSIGSRSEQYF
TRBD1 - TRBJ2-7 TRBV7-9 TGTGCCAGCAGCTTAGCGGGGACAGCCTACGAGCAGTACTTC CASSLAGTAYEQYF
TRBD2 few TRBJ2-7 TRBV6-5 TGTGCCAGCAAGCGGGACTACGAGCAGTACTTC CASKRDYEQYF
- few TRBJ2-3 TRBV7-2 TGTGCCAGCAGCGAGCCTAGCGCTACGCAGTATTTT CASSEPSATQYF
- - TRBJ1-1 TRBV25-1 TGTGCCAGCAGACAGTTGAACACTGAAGCTTTCTTT CASRQLNTEAFF
- - TRBJ2-3 TRBV30 TGTGCCTGGAGGGGTGCGGGCACAGATACGCAGTATTTT CAWRGAGTDTQYF
- few TRBJ1-4 TRBV12-5 TGTGCTAGTGGTTTGGTATACAGGGAACGTGAAAAACTGTTTTTT CASGLVYREREKLFF
TRBD1 - TRBJ2-5 TRBV25-1 TGTGCCAGCAGGGGGCAGGGGGCGCAGGTCTCGCTTGAGACCCAGTACTTC CASRGQGAQVSLETQYF
- few TRBJ2-1 TRBV29-1 TGCAGCGTTGAAGGGCGAGCCTACAATGAGCAGTTCTTC CSVEGRAYNEQFF
- many TRBJ2-1 TRBV21-1 TGTGCCAGCACTGACAAGGCACTCTGCGCGGTGTTCTTC CASTDKALCAVFF
- few TRBJ2-7 TRBV5-1 TGCGCCAGCCGGCCGGGACAACAAAACTACGAGCAGTACTTC CASRPGQQNYEQYF
TRBD1 few TRBJ2-1 TRBV29-1 TGCAGCGTTGGGGCTGGGACAGCGAGTAATGAGCAGTTCTTC CSVGAGTASNEQFF
- - TRBJ2-5 TRBV30 TGTGCCTGGAGTGTGGAGGGAGTGGGGACCCAGTACTTC CAWSVEGVGTQYF
- few TRBJ2-1 TRBV4-3 TGCGCCAGCAGCCGCGGACAACCGTACAATGAGCAGTTCTTC CASSRGQPYNEQFF
TRBD2 - TRBJ2-3 TRBV9 TGTGCCAACAGCAGATTGACTAGCGGGAACCCAGATACGCAGTATTTT CANSRLTSGNPDTQYF